A selection of T cell receptor beta chains follows, all from one sample in a study of T cells in Graves' hyperthyroidism and ophthalmopathy. TCRdb analysed the multiplex PCR reads with MiXCR anew, one entry per CDR3 protein. Altogether roughly 510,000 distinct CDR3 sequences are present, about a fifth being singletons, with the ten largest covering 26%. The sample comprised blood. The receptors shown here come from a man between 18 and 29 years old with Graves' hyperthyroidism. Each CDR3 is given with its conserved first and last residue. Fields, in order: CDR3 protein, CDR3 DNA, D gene, clone size, J gene, V gene. The D gene is left open where the match is weak. Size is omitted from some rows. Given values are once, few, many or a class for expanded clones.

CDR3 protein: CASSNRGLKGNTIYF; CDR3 DNA: TGTGCCAGCAGCAACAGGGGGCTTAAAGGAAACACCATATATTTT; D gene: TRBD1; clone size: NA; J gene: TRBJ1-3; V gene: TRBV2
CDR3 protein: CASSPWTVPYEQYF; CDR3 DNA: TGTGCCAGCAGTCCATGGACGGTACCCTACGAGCAGTACTTC; D gene: NA; clone size: NA; J gene: TRBJ2-7; V gene: TRBV27
CDR3 protein: CAHGLQGGYGYTF; CDR3 DNA: TGTGCCCACGGACTTCAGGGCGGATATGGCTACACCTTC; D gene: NA; clone size: many; J gene: TRBJ1-2; V gene: TRBV30
CDR3 protein: CASSVYGSSYEQYF; CDR3 DNA: TGTGCCAGCAGTGTTTACGGGAGCTCCTACGAGCAGTACTTC; D gene: NA; clone size: many; J gene: TRBJ2-7; V gene: TRBV6-1
CDR3 protein: CSAGGGWGSMNTEAFF; CDR3 DNA: TGCAGTGCTGGAGGGGGATGGGGAAGTATGAACACTGAAGCTTTCTTT; D gene: NA; clone size: many; J gene: TRBJ1-1; V gene: TRBV20-1
CDR3 protein: CASSPFPSVGNTEAFF; CDR3 DNA: TGTGCCAGCAGTCCTTTTCCGTCCGTGGGGAACACTGAAGCTTTCTTT; D gene: NA; clone size: NA; J gene: TRBJ1-1; V gene: TRBV12-3/TRBV12-4
CDR3 protein: CASSLDRVQETQYF; CDR3 DNA: TGTGCCAGCAGCCTCGACAGGGTTCAAGAGACCCAGTACTTC; D gene: TRBD1; clone size: many; J gene: TRBJ2-5; V gene: TRBV6-1
CDR3 protein: CASSPGTTGNTIYF; CDR3 DNA: TGTGCCAGCAGCCCAGGGACAACTGGAAACACCATATATTTT; D gene: NA; clone size: many; J gene: TRBJ1-3; V gene: TRBV9
CDR3 protein: CASSERGRNTEAFF; CDR3 DNA: TGTGCCAGCAGTGAACGAGGGCGGAACACTGAAGCTTTCTTT; D gene: NA; clone size: many; J gene: TRBJ1-1; V gene: TRBV6-1
CDR3 protein: CASSLSTGFGSPLHF; CDR3 DNA: TGTGCCAGCAGTCTATCGACAGGGTTCGGTTCACCCCTCCACTTT; D gene: TRBD1; clone size: many; J gene: TRBJ1-6; V gene: TRBV6-5
CDR3 protein: CASGLGPLKGYTF; CDR3 DNA: TGTGCTAGTGGTTTGGGTCCCCTGAAGGGCTACACCTTC; D gene: NA; clone size: many; J gene: TRBJ1-2; V gene: TRBV12-5
CDR3 protein: CASMWDRRNTEAFF; CDR3 DNA: TGTGCCAGCATGTGGGACAGGAGGAACACTGAAGCTTTCTTT; D gene: TRBD1; clone size: NA; J gene: TRBJ1-1; V gene: TRBV2
CDR3 protein: CSARQGWNQPQHF; CDR3 DNA: TGCAGTGCTCGACAGGGGTGGAATCAGCCCCAGCATTTT; D gene: TRBD1; clone size: many; J gene: TRBJ1-5; V gene: TRBV20-1
CDR3 protein: CASSPQDGSSPLHF; CDR3 DNA: TGCGCCAGCAGCCCCCAGGATGGGAGTTCACCCCTCCACTTT; D gene: NA; clone size: few; J gene: TRBJ1-6; V gene: TRBV5-1
CDR3 protein: CAGTGDHQETQYF; CDR3 DNA: TGTGCCGGTACAGGGGACCACCAAGAGACCCAGTACTTC; D gene: TRBD1; clone size: many; J gene: TRBJ2-5; V gene: TRBV2
CDR3 protein: CSVLERSGNTIYF; CDR3 DNA: TGCAGCGTTTTGGAGCGCTCTGGAAACACCATATATTTT; D gene: NA; clone size: many; J gene: TRBJ1-3; V gene: TRBV29-1
CDR3 protein: CASSGLSYEQYF; CDR3 DNA: TGTGCCAGTTCGGGACTATCCTACGAGCAGTACTTC; D gene: TRBD2; clone size: many; J gene: TRBJ2-7; V gene: TRBV6-6
CDR3 protein: CASSFYICSARGEGPSETQYF; CDR3 DNA: NA; D gene: NA; clone size: once; J gene: TRBJ2-5; V gene: TRBV11-3
CDR3 protein: CASSLYPGKYGELFF; CDR3 DNA: TGTGCCAGCAGTTTATATCCGGGGAAGTACGGGGAGCTGTTTTTT; D gene: NA; clone size: few; J gene: TRBJ2-2; V gene: TRBV28
CDR3 protein: CASSPLRQGIETQYF; CDR3 DNA: TGTGCCAGCAGTCCCCTCCGACAGGGGATCGAGACCCAGTACTTC; D gene: TRBD1; clone size: many; J gene: TRBJ2-5; V gene: TRBV28
CDR3 protein: CASSPYSSSGNTIYF; CDR3 DNA: TGTGCCAGCAGCCCGTACAGCAGCTCTGGAAACACCATATATTTT; D gene: NA; clone size: NA; J gene: TRBJ1-3; V gene: TRBV12-3/TRBV12-4
CDR3 protein: CSVEGLAGVETQYF; CDR3 DNA: TGCAGCGTTGAGGGACTAGCGGGGGTTGAGACCCAGTACTTC; D gene: TRBD2; clone size: many; J gene: TRBJ2-5; V gene: TRBV29-1
CDR3 protein: CASSYGRPEGNQPQHF; CDR3 DNA: TGTGCCAGCAGTTACGGCCGGCCCGAGGGCAATCAGCCCCAGCATTTT; D gene: NA; clone size: few; J gene: TRBJ1-5; V gene: TRBV6-5
CDR3 protein: CAIKHRDTSYEQYF; CDR3 DNA: TGTGCCATCAAGCACCGGGACACCTCCTACGAGCAGTACTTC; D gene: NA; clone size: NA; J gene: TRBJ2-7; V gene: TRBV10-3
CDR3 protein: CASRPRPNSNQPQHF; CDR3 DNA: TGTGCCAGCAGGCCTCGCCCTAATAGCAATCAGCCCCAGCATTTT; D gene: NA; clone size: many; J gene: TRBJ1-5; V gene: TRBV6-5
CDR3 protein: CASSAGRMNTEAFF; CDR3 DNA: TGTGCCAGCAGCGCTGGACGGATGAACACTGAAGCTTTCTTT; D gene: NA; clone size: many; J gene: TRBJ1-1; V gene: TRBV9
CDR3 protein: CASSSSGTLGTGELFF; CDR3 DNA: TGTGCCAGCAGCTCATCGGGGACCCTGGGCACCGGGGAGCTGTTTTTT; D gene: NA; clone size: NA; J gene: TRBJ2-2; V gene: TRBV11-1
CDR3 protein: CSARTEAGELFF; CDR3 DNA: TGCAGTGCCAGGACAGAGGCCGGGGAGCTGTTTTTT; D gene: NA; clone size: many; J gene: TRBJ2-2; V gene: TRBV20-1
CDR3 protein: CASRRDTYEQYF; CDR3 DNA: TGTGCCAGCAGACGGGACACCTACGAGCAGTACTTC; D gene: NA; clone size: many; J gene: TRBJ2-7; V gene: TRBV6-2/TRBV6-3
CDR3 protein: CRAQGTAGEAFF; CDR3 DNA: TGCAGGGCGCAGGGCACGGCGGGCGAAGCTTTCTTT; D gene: NA; clone size: many; J gene: TRBJ1-1; V gene: TRBV29-1
CDR3 protein: CASGSAGRANVLTF; CDR3 DNA: TGTGCTAGTGGTTCCGCCGGGAGGGCCAACGTCCTGACTTTC; D gene: NA; clone size: NA; J gene: TRBJ2-6; V gene: TRBV12-5
CDR3 protein: CSAPFLGATEAFF; CDR3 DNA: TGCAGTGCACCCTTCTTGGGGGCCACTGAAGCTTTCTTT; D gene: NA; clone size: many; J gene: TRBJ1-1; V gene: TRBV20-1
CDR3 protein: CSARLPGGKTQYF; CDR3 DNA: TGCAGTGCTAGATTGCCAGGCGGAAAGACCCAGTACTTC; D gene: NA; clone size: many; J gene: TRBJ2-5; V gene: TRBV20-1
CDR3 protein: CASSGSGQVNTEAFF; CDR3 DNA: TGTGCCAGCAGCGGATCGGGACAGGTGAACACTGAAGCTTTCTTT; D gene: TRBD1; clone size: many; J gene: TRBJ1-1; V gene: TRBV9
CDR3 protein: CASSLAGGPDMAFF; CDR3 DNA: TGTGCCAGCAGTTTAGCGGGGGGACCTGACATGGCTTTCTTT; D gene: NA; clone size: few; J gene: TRBJ1-1; V gene: TRBV12-3/TRBV12-4
CDR3 protein: CASSSVGESTDTQYF; CDR3 DNA: TGTGCCAGCAGTTCGGTGGGGGAGTCCACAGATACGCAGTATTTT; D gene: NA; clone size: few; J gene: TRBJ2-3; V gene: TRBV6-5
CDR3 protein: CASSQVEGAPYGYTF; CDR3 DNA: TGCGCCAGCAGCCAAGTAGAGGGGGCGCCCTATGGCTACACCTTC; D gene: TRBD1; clone size: many; J gene: TRBJ1-2; V gene: TRBV4-1
CDR3 protein: CASRPSSAAFQGGGYTF; CDR3 DNA: TGTGCCAGCAGACCGTCCTCGGCGGCCTTCCAGGGAGGTGGCTACACCTTC; D gene: NA; clone size: many; J gene: TRBJ1-2; V gene: TRBV6-4